This TCR beta chain was identified in a study of siplizumab effects on memory and regulatory T cells. Study-level findings and limits: In roughly 80-96% of proliferating CD4+ or CD8+ clones, a naive or memory phenotype could not be assigned. The mean Treg-derived percentage of mappable alloreactive CD4+ clones was 60% to 70% with siplizumab compared with approximately 28% in controls. The diversity of naive T cells seemed greater than that of memory cells, and their alloresponse contribution seemed major.

As for this clone: Its cognate antigen is unknown.

This table comes from immunoSEQ multiplex PCR, and its TCRdb copy is limited to in-frame clones, with some not included. The table shows about 120,000 clones, with approximately 94% occurring only once. V was shortened by 7 bases and J by 0 bases, with 16 bases between the two germline ends. The CDR3 contains 15 residues. Looked up from germline, CDR1 is SGHVS and CDR2 is FNYEAQ. Input material: non-Treg CD4+ T cells sorted from blood. The genes are TRBV7-6 and TRBJ2-7; D unclear. This TCR was recovered from a human donor in good health. CDR3 loop: CASTPGSRSSYEQYF. CDR3 in DNA: TGTGCCAGCACCCCAGGCTCAAGGAGCTCCTACGAGCAGTACTTC.